This T cell receptor beta chain originates from a study of lymphopenia after photon versus proton radiotherapy. The table came from immunoSEQ multiplex PCR; TCRdb's copy has only in-frame clones and leaves some out. Of around 24,000 clones listed, around 83% are singletons. Germline V gene sequence: CDR1 SGHDN, CDR2 FVKESK. Trimming removed 5 bases from V and 0 bases from J; junction bases left unmatched: 8. The CDR3 runs to 16 residues. This chain joins TRBV14 and TRBJ2-3; TRBD1 aligns across 7 bases. The receptor was isolated from a man aged 25 to 40 with gastric cancer. Source: peripheral blood, taken from a patient treated with photon-based radiotherapy. In nucleotides, the CDR3 is TGTGCCAGCAGCTCCCTAGACAGGGCGAGCACAGATACGCAGTATTTT. Translated: CASSSLDRASTDTQYF.